The 20 T cell receptor beta chains below come from one sample, sequenced in a study of T-cell memory formation after mild COVID-19. TCRdb reprocessed the 5' RACE reads with MiXCR, giving one entry per CDR3 protein. The sample records about 110,000 distinct CDR3 sequences, about 17% being singletons. Sample: PBMCs or a T cell subset sorted from them (not recorded which). The receptors were gathered from an adult woman who had mild COVID-19 (a few samples of this study predate the infection). Cell type and time point are not known.

The rearrangement uses TRBV5-1 and TRBJ2-5, with TRBD1 identical over 9 bases. The CDR3 is made up of 14 amino acids. CDR1 is SGHRS, CDR2 YFSETQ, per germline. The V and J ends lost 0 bases and 5 bases, in that order; junction bases with no gene match: 2. The CDR3 region has the DNA TGCGCCAGCAGCTTGGGGGACAGGGCTGAGACCCAGTACTTC. Translation gives CASSLGDRAETQYF.

This chain connects TRBV24-1 to TRBJ2-1; the D gene could be TRBD1 or TRBD2 (5 bases each). Germline CDR1 KGHDR, CDR2 SFDVKD. The CDR3 consists of 14 residues. V gave up 1 base and J gave up 8 bases, with 11 bases separating them. The CDR3 DNA sequence: TGTGCCACCAGTGATTTTGGGGGAGTGGATGAGCAGTTCTTC. This translates into CATSDFGGVDEQFF.

This clonotype has a count of ten or more. V is TRBV7-3 and J is TRBJ1-2; tentatively, D is TRBD1 (6 bases). This CDR3 has 14 residues. CDR1 and CDR2 from the germline V gene are SGHTA and FQGTGA. Trimming shortened V by 2 bases and J by 5 bases, and 12 bases separated the two germline ends. CDR3 loop: CASSLGGAGYGYTF. CDR3 bases: TGTGCCAGCAGCTTAGGGGGCGCTGGGTATGGCTACACCTTC.

This clonotype was detected only a few times. V usage is TRBV7-2 and J usage is TRBJ2-7; perhaps TRBD2 as D (6 bases). CDR1 and CDR2 from the germline V gene are SGHTA and FQGNSA. Between the trimmed V and J ends, which lost 4 bases and 6 bases, there was a span of 19 bases. The CDR3 extends over 15 amino acids. In nucleotides, the CDR3 is TGTGCCAGCAGCTCCTTAGCAGCGGGTTTAAGCGAGCAGTACTTC. Residues: CASSSLAAGLSEQYF.

A few counts support this clonotype. The J gene is TRBJ2-1, the V gene TRBV11-1; the D gene is possibly TRBD2 (6 bases). This CDR3 comprises 16 residues. From germline, CDR1 is SGHAT and CDR2 FQDESV (reference sequence). Trimming took 1 base from V and 10 from J, leaving 20 bases between them. CDR3 nucleotide sequence: TGTGCCAGCAGCTTAGTTCCCGGGACTGACTACAGGGAGCAGTTCTTC. This encodes CASSLVPGTDYREQFF.

This clonotype was observed a handful of times. The rearrangement joins TRBV29-1 to TRBJ2-5; 12 positions agree with TRBD2. This CDR3 has 18 amino acids. The V gene's germline CDR1 is SQVTM and CDR2 ANQGSEA. V gave up 2 bases and J gave up 1 base; unmatched junction bases: 11. CDR3 residues: CSVEPWTGGLAGQETQYF. In nucleotides, the CDR3 is TGCAGCGTTGAACCCTGGACAGGGGGACTAGCGGGCCAAGAGACCCAGTACTTC.

There are a few counts of this clonotype. CDR3 sequence reads: CASEDRAYEQYF. The CDR3 region has the DNA TGTGCCAGCGAAGACAGGGCCTACGAGCAGTACTTC. The V call is TRBV7-9, the J call TRBJ2-7, with 7 positions matching TRBD1. The CDR3 runs 12 residues. V shed 8 bases, J shed 2 bases, and the junction held 3 bases outside the gene matches. Germline CDR1 is SEHNR and CDR2 is FQNEAQ (reference sequence). Based on the CDR3 plus reference TRBV7-9 and TRBJ2-7, the full variable domain is DTGVSQNPRHKITKRGQNVTFRCDPISEHNRLYWYRQTLGQGPEFLTYFQNEAQLEKSRLLSDRFSAERPKGSFSTLEIQRTEQGDSAMYLCASEDRAYEQYFGPGTRLTVT.

This clonotype was picked up a small number of times. The chain uses TRBV7-8 and TRBJ2-3; 10 nucleotides agree with TRBD2. The ends lost 6 bases at V and 6 bases at J; junction bases unmatched: 9. The CDR3 has 15 residues. CDR1 is SGHVS and CDR2 is FQNEAQ in the germline V gene. The CDR3: CASRGWSGGDDTQYF. The CDR3 nucleotides read TGTGCCAGCAGGGGCTGGAGCGGGGGGGATGATACGCAGTATTTT.

There are a few counts of this clonotype. The V gene is TRBV29-1, the J gene TRBJ2-1; D gene ambiguous. The CDR3 runs 11 residues. The V gene's germline CDR1 is SQVTM and CDR2 ANQGSEA. Trimming left V 1 base short and J 6 bases short, with 4 bases between. DNA of the CDR3: TGCAGCGTTGAAGTCAGCAATGAGCAGTTCTTC. This encodes CSVEVSNEQFF.

The chain couples TRBV7-9 to TRBJ1-2, with 8 positions matching TRBD1. V trimming: 3 bases; J trimming: 9 bases; junction bases outside the gene matches: 27. CDR1 and CDR2 (germline): SEHNR, FQNEAQ (reference sequence). The CDR3 runs to 20 residues. CDR3 nucleotide sequence: TGTGCCAGCAGCTTTCCCAATCAGAGGTCCGGGACAGGAAAATCTTTGAGCTACACCTTC. Amino acids: CASSFPNQRSGTGKSLSYTF. Together with reference TRBV7-9 and TRBJ1-2, the CDR3 gives the full variable domain: DTGVSQNPRHKITKRGQNVTFRCDPISEHNRLYWYRQTLGQGPEFLTYFQNEAQLEKSRLLSDRFSAERPKGSFSTLEIQRTEQGDSAMYLCASSFPNQRSGTGKSLSYTFGSGTRLTVV.

This chain links TRBV7-9 with TRBJ1-4; D gene ambiguous. CDR3 length equals 18 residues. The V end lost 5 bases, the J end lost 4 bases, and 23 bases lay between the germline ends. Germline V gene sequence: CDR1 SEHNR, CDR2 FQNEAQ (reference sequence). The DNA for the CDR3 is TGTGCCAGCAGCAATACAGTGCGCGCTCTCCTCAGTAATGAAAAACTGTTTTTT. It translates to CASSNTVRALLSNEKLFF.

The chain recombines TRBV28 with TRBJ2-3, with a possible D match to TRBD2 (6 bases). The CDR3 loop spans 17 amino acids. In germline, CDR1 is MDHEN, CDR2 SYDVKM. The V and J ends lost 6 bases and 2 bases respectively, with 21 bases between them. The CDR3 loop is CASSPLGGVGNTDTQYF. In DNA, the CDR3 is TGTGCCAGCAGCCCCCTGGGAGGTGTCGGGAACACAGATACGCAGTATTTT.

The chain uses TRBV5-6 and TRBJ2-7; possible D gene TRBD2, 6 bases. Between the trimmed V and J ends, which lost 0 bases and 3 bases, there was a span of 16 bases. Germline V gene sequence: CDR1 SGHDT, CDR2 YYEEEE. The CDR3 has 16 amino acids. The CDR3 region is CASSLERDSAHYEQYF. The CDR3 region has the DNA TGTGCCAGCAGCTTGGAACGGGACTCAGCCCACTACGAGCAGTACTTC.

This clonotype has more than one count but fewer than ten. The chain has TRBV5-6 and TRBJ1-5, with 12 bases matching TRBD1. CDR1 SGHDT and CDR2 YYEEEE come from the germline V gene. The CDR3 is 15 amino acids. V shed 5 bases, J shed 5 bases, and the junction held 5 bases outside the gene matches. The CDR3 sequence is CASSGGTGGYQPQHF. DNA of the CDR3: TGTGCCAGCAGTGGCGGGACAGGGGGCTATCAGCCCCAGCATTTT.

This clonotype came up a few times. This chain uses TRBV2 with TRBJ1-5; 7 bases are shared with TRBD1. This CDR3 comprises 18 residues. The germline V gene has CDR1 SNHLY and CDR2 FYNNEI. The trim removed 0 bases at V and 4 bases at J, leaving 12 bases unmatched. CDR3: CASSEARRNRGGNQPQHF. The DNA of the CDR3 is TGTGCCAGCAGTGAAGCCAGAAGGAACAGGGGTGGGAATCAGCCCCAGCATTTT. Based on the CDR3 plus reference TRBV2 and TRBJ1-5, the full variable domain is EPEVTQTPSHQVTQMGQEVILRCVPISNHLYFYWYRQILGQKVEFLVSFYNNEISEKSEIFDDQFSVERPDGSNFTLKIRSTKLEDSAMYFCASSEARRNRGGNQPQHFGDGTRLSIL.

The chain combines TRBV15 with TRBJ2-1, with D possibly being TRBD1 (6 bases). Trimming removed 1 base from V and 0 bases from J, with 7 bases in between. The germline V gene encodes CDR1 LNHNV and CDR2 YYDKDF (reference sequence). The CDR3 loop spans 15 amino acids. DNA for the CDR3: TGTGCCACCAGCAGAGCGGACAGCTCCTACAATGAGCAGTTCTTC. As protein: CATSRADSSYNEQFF.

The chain uses TRBV7-6 and TRBJ2-3, with D uncertain. The CDR3 is 12 amino acids. Trimming stripped 6 bases from V and 1 base from J, with 5 bases between. Germline CDR1 SGHVS, CDR2 FNYEAQ. CDR3 DNA: TGTGCCAGCAGAACGGGCACAGATACGCAGTATTTT. Amino acids: CASRTGTDTQYF.

The chain couples TRBV10-2 to TRBJ1-1; maybe TRBD1 (5 bases). V was shortened by 4 bases and J by 7 bases, with 10 bases between the two germline ends. Germline CDR1 is WSHSY and CDR2 is SAAADI. The CDR3 covers 12 residues. The CDR3 region has the DNA TGCGCCAGCAGTGGGGGGACTTTTGAAGCTTTCTTT. Translating gives CASSGGTFEAFF.

This clonotype was seen more than once but under ten times. V and J are TRBV4-3 and TRBJ1-4, with 7 bases that match TRBD1. The V and J ends lost 1 base and 1 base, in that order; junction bases with no gene match: 0. Germline lookup yields CDR1 LGHNA and CDR2 YSLEER. CDR3 size: 15 residues. In DNA form, the CDR3 reads TGCGCCAGCAGCCAAGGGACAGGAACTAATGAAAAACTGTTTTTT. This encodes CASSQGTGTNEKLFF.

This clonotype was detected only a few times. Here the CDR3 reads CASSQDDSIAGPYEQYF. In nucleotides, the CDR3 is TGCGCCAGCAGCCAAGATGACTCAATTGCGGGACCGTACGAGCAGTACTTC. The chain has TRBV4-3 and TRBJ2-7; TRBD2 might be the D (6 bases). The V and J ends lost 0 bases and 4 bases respectively, with 19 bases between them. This CDR3 contains 17 residues. The germline V gene has CDR1 LGHNA and CDR2 YSLEER.